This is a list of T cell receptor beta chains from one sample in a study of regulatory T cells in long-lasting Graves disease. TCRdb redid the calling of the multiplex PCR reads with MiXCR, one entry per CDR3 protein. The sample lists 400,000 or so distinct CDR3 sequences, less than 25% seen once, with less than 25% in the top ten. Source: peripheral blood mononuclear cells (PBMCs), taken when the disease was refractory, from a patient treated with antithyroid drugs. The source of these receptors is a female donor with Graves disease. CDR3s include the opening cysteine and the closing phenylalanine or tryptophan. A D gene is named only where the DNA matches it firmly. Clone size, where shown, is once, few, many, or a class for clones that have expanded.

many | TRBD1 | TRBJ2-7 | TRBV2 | TGTGCCAGCAGTGTACGACAGGGGATGGGCCACGAGCAGTACTTC | CASSVRQGMGHEQYF
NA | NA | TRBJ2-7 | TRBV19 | TGTGCCAGTAGTAGCTCCTTTAGGGGGGATTTCTCCTACGAGCGGTACTTC | CASSSSFRGDFSYERYF
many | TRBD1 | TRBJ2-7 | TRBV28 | TGTGCCAGCAGTTTCACAGGGGGATCCTACGAGCAGTACTTC | CASSFTGGSYEQYF
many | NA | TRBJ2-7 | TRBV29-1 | TGCAGCGTAGGGGGGAGTGGATTCTCCTACGAGCAGTACTTC | CSVGGSGFSYEQYF
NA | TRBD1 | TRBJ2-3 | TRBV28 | TGTGCCACAGAACCGGGACAGACCACAGATACGCAGTATTTT | CATEPGQTTDTQYF
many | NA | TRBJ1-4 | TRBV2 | TGTGCCAGCAGTGGTGGGGTCCAAGAAAAACTGTTTTTT | CASSGGVQEKLFF
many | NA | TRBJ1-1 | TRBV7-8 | TGTGCCAGCAGCTCAAGCGCATACACTGAAGCTTTCTTT | CASSSSAYTEAFF
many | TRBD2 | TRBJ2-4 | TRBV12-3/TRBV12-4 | TGTGCCAGCGGCAAGATAGCGGGAGTGAACATTCAGTACTTC | CASGKIAGVNIQYF
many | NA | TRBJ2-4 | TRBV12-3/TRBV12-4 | TGTGCCAGCAGTACAATCAAAAACATTCAGTACTTC | CASSTIKNIQYF
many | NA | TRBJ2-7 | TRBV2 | TGTGCCACCCGGACTGACTCCTACGAGCAGTACTTC | CATRTDSYEQYF
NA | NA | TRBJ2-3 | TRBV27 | TGTGCCAGCAGTCCAACGACAGATAGCACAGATACGCAGTATTTT | CASSPTTDSTDTQYF
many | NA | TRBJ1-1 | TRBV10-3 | TGTGCCATCAGTGAGGGCAGGGATGCCACTGAAGCTTTCTTT | CAISEGRDATEAFF
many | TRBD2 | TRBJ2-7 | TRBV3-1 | TGTGCCAGCAGCCAAGGTTTGGGGGGGGGTTACGAGCAGTACTTC | CASSQGLGGGYEQYF
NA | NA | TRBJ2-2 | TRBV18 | TGTGCCAGCTCACAGGCCACCGGGGAGCTGTTTTTT | CASSQATGELFF
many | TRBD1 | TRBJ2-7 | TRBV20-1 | TGCAGTGCCTCAGACAGGGTTCTACTAGGGGAGCAGTACTTC | CSASDRVLLGEQYF
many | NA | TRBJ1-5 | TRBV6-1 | TGTGCCAGCAGTGTGAGGGAAGACAGCAATCAGCCCCAGCATTTT | CASSVREDSNQPQHF
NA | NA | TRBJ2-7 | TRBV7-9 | TGTGCCAGCAGCTTACGTCCGGACTCCTACGAGCAGTACTTC | CASSLRPDSYEQYF
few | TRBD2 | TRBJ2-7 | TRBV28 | TGTGCCAGCAGTCCGGGGGGGGGGCGGGGCTACGAGCAGTACTTC | CASSPGGGRGYEQYF
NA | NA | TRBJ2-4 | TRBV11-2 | TGTGCCAGCAGCTTAGCTTATCGAGGGAGCAAAAACATTCAGTACTTC | CASSLAYRGSKNIQYF